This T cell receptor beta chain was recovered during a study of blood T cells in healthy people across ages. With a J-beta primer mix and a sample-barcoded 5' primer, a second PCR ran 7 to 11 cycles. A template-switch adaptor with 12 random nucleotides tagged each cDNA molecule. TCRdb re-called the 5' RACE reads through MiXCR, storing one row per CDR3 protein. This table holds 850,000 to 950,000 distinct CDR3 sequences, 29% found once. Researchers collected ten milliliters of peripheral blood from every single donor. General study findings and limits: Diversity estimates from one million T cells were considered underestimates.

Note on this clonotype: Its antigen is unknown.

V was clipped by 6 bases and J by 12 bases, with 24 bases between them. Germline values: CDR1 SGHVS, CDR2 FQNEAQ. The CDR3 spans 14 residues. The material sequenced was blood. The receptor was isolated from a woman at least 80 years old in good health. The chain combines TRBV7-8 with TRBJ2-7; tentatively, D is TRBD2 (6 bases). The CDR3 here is CASSASRLDYERYF. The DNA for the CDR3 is TGTGCCAGCAGTGCTTCCCGACTGGACTACGAACGGTACTTC. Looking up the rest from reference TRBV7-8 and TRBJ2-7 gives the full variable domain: GAGVSQSPRYKVAKRGQDVALRCDPISGHVSLFWYQQALGQGPEFLTYFQNEAQLDKSGLPSDRFFAERPEGSVSTLKIQRTQQEDSAVYLCASSASRLDYERYFGPGTRLTVT.